This T cell receptor (beta chain) was sequenced for a study of shared clonotypes between healthy human individuals. Study overall: Donors consisted of two women and three men between 18 and 49.

Looked up from germline, CDR1 is MNHEY and CDR2 is SMNVEV (reference sequence). Trimming at V came to 6 bases and at J to 0 bases, leaving 13 bases not matched to a gene. The CDR3 runs 17 residues. Method: immunoSEQ multiplex PCR; TCRdb's copy keeps in-frame clones and lacks some. Of roughly 170,000 clones in the sample, around 63% are singletons; the top ten hold 10%. The receptor was derived from a man aged 30-40 years in good health. This rearrangement joins TRBV27 to TRBJ2-7; 8 bases map to TRBD2. Material for sequencing was memory CD4+ T cells sorted from blood. The sample's subset: CD45RA-negative fraction. The CDR3 reads CASSRQPLSGISYEQYF. CDR3 bases: TGTGCCAGCAGCCGTCAACCCCTTAGCGGGATCTCCTACGAGCAGTACTTC.